This T cell receptor (beta chain) was found in a study of control samples from healthy donors and cancer patients. Assay used: immunoSEQ multiplex PCR; TCRdb lists only in-frame clones, some missing. This sample has roughly 130,000 clones, with just over 90% found just once. V lost 6 bases and J lost 1, with 15 bases in between. CDR3 length: 15 residues. From germline, CDR1 is MDHEN and CDR2 SYDVKM. The V gene is TRBV28, the J gene TRBJ1-1; D is unclear. This clonotype was sampled from a man between 45 and 60 years old with head and neck cancer. Sequencing was carried out using PBMCs. CDR3: CASSRRRSGNTEAFF. CDR3 DNA: TGTGCCAGCAGCCGGCGACGGTCGGGGAACACTGAAGCTTTCTTT.